The 21 T cell receptor beta chains given below trace back to one sample, sequenced in a study of blood T cell repertoires in COVID-19. Profiled with immunoSEQ multiplex PCR; TCRdb holds only in-frame clones, not every one. The sample carries roughly 200,000 clones, 65% to 90% recorded once. Input material: peripheral blood. These receptors originate from a human donor in a cohort sampled during active COVID-19.

This clone was observed a handful of times. The chain carries TRBV7-9 and TRBJ2-6; 15 bases are shared with TRBD2. This CDR3 contains 19 residues. Germline-derived CDR1 and CDR2 are SEHNR and FQNEAQ (reference sequence). V was pared by 4 bases and J by 1 base, with 5 bases of the junction left unmatched. The CDR3, as DNA: TGTGCCAGCAGCTACCACGGGACTAGCGGGAGGTCTGGGGCCAACGTCCTGACTTTC. It specifies CASSYHGTSGRSGANVLTF.

The chain uses TRBV5-1 and TRBJ2-3, with TRBD2 matching 10 bases. CDR1 is SGHRS, CDR2 YFSETQ, per germline. The CDR3 has 15 residues. The V segment lost 3 bases and the J segment 6 bases; nucleotides outside the gene matches: 7. CDR3 sequence (DNA): TGCGCCAGCAGCTCACTAGCGGGATATTTGGATACGCAGTATTTT. It translates to CASSSLAGYLDTQYF.

V is TRBV5-1 and J is TRBJ2-2; D possibly corresponds to TRBD2 (6 bases). Germline V gives CDR1 SGHRS, CDR2 YFSETQ. V lost 0 bases to trimming and J lost 4 bases, with 10 bases between them. CDR3 length: 15 residues. The CDR3 nucleotides are TGCGCCAGCAGCTTGGAGGAGGGTATCACCGGGGAGCTGTTTTTT. Residues: CASSLEEGITGELFF.

This chain links TRBV15 with TRBJ1-1, with 8 bases matching TRBD1. The CDR3 covers 15 residues. V lost 3 bases and J lost 2; bases outside the gene matches: 5. CDR1 LNHNV and CDR2 YYDKDF come from the germline V gene (reference sequence). CDR3 DNA sequence: TGTGCCACCAGCAGCAGAGACAGGGGTAACACTGAAGCTTTCTTT. Protein product: CATSSRDRGNTEAFF.

As DNA, the CDR3 is TGTGCCAGCAGCTTAGTTCCGCAGGCCCACCGTGGGAATGAGCAGTTCTTC. Protein: CASSLVPQAHRGNEQFF. The gene calls are TRBV7-2 and TRBJ2-1; D gene uncertain. The CDR3 is made up of 17 amino acids. From germline, CDR1 is SGHTA and CDR2 FQGNSA. V was pared by 1 base and J by 7 bases, with 20 bases between.

The chain employs TRBV5-6 and TRBJ2-3; D perhaps matches TRBD2 (5 bases). Germline V CDR1 and CDR2: SGHDT, YYEEEE. Trimming cost V 10 bases and J 2 bases, with 17 bases left between them. The CDR3 is 14 residues long. CDR3 protein: CAARVRGSTDTQYF. The DNA of the CDR3 is TGTGCCGCAAGGGTCAGAGGGTCCACAGATACGCAGTATTTT. The full variable domain, completed using reference TRBV5-6 and TRBJ2-3, is DAGVTQSPTHLIKTRGQQVTLRCSPKSGHDTVSWYQQALGQGPQFIFQYYEEEERQRGNFPDRFSGHQFPNYSSELNVNALLLGDSALYLCAARVRGSTDTQYFGPGTRLTVL.

This clone occurred once. The chain joins TRBV2 to TRBJ2-6, with D uncertain. Looked up from germline, CDR1 is SNHLY and CDR2 is FYNNEI. Trimming cost V 7 bases and J 4 bases, with 17 bases left between them. The CDR3 sequence is 16 residues long. This CDR3 reads CASTTDQARGANVLTF. The CDR3, as DNA: TGTGCCAGCACCACAGATCAGGCTCGGGGGGCCAACGTCCTGACTTTC.

This clone was counted only a few times. This same CDR3 is encoded by further DNA sequences in the sample. This chain connects TRBV30 to TRBJ2-1; 7 nucleotides agree with TRBD2. The V segment lost 0 bases and the J segment 6 bases; nucleotides outside the gene matches: 2. The CDR3 has 13 amino acids. CDR1 and CDR2 from the germline V gene are GTSNPN and SVGIG (reference sequence). This chain's CDR3 is CAWSVASGNEQFF. In DNA, the CDR3 is TGTGCCTGGAGTGTGGCTAGCGGCAATGAGCAGTTCTTC.

This chain joins TRBV9 and TRBJ2-1; 7 nucleotides line up with TRBD2. V shed 3 bases, J shed 2 bases, and the junction held 5 bases outside the gene matches. Germline V gene data show CDR1 as SGDLS and CDR2 as YYNGEE. This CDR3 contains 15 residues. CDR3 sequence reads: CASSESGITYNEQFF. CDR3 nucleotide sequence: TGTGCCAGCAGCGAGAGCGGGATCACCTACAATGAGCAGTTCTTC.

The chain has TRBV27 and TRBJ1-3, with a weak D call TRBD1 (6 bases). Germline values: CDR1 MNHEY, CDR2 SMNVEV (reference sequence). V lost 5 bases, J lost 4 bases, and 9 bases lay in between. The CDR3 loop spans 13 amino acids. The CDR3 DNA sequence: TGTGCCAGCAGTCCAACAGGGGGAAACACCATATATTTT. Its translation: CASSPTGGNTIYF.

This rearrangement joins TRBV27 to TRBJ1-2, with TRBD1 as a possible D gene (5 bases). V gave up 0 bases and J gave up 2 bases, with 7 bases separating them. Looked up from germline, CDR1 is MNHEY and CDR2 is SMNVEV (reference sequence). The CDR3 totals 14 residues. CDR3 DNA sequence: TGTGCCAGCAGTTTATCCGCAGGGAACTATGGCTACACCTTC. This sequence encodes CASSLSAGNYGYTF.

The rearrangement uses TRBV19 and TRBJ1-1; 7 nucleotides line up with TRBD1. There are 13 residues in the CDR3. V dropped 4 bases and J dropped 5; count of bases not matched to a gene: 4. CDR1 and CDR2 from the germline V gene are LNHDA and SQIVND (reference sequence). The CDR3: CASSKTGRTEAFF. CDR3 in DNA: TGTGCCAGTAGTAAGACAGGGAGGACTGAAGCTTTCTTT.

The chain has TRBV6-5 and TRBJ2-2, with D possibly being TRBD1 (6 bases). The CDR3 spans 16 residues. The V end lost 0 bases, the J end lost 5 bases, and 13 bases lay between the germline ends. Germline lookup yields CDR1 MNHEY and CDR2 SVGAGI. CDR3 loop: CASSYSFTGQTGELFF. CDR3 DNA: TGTGCCAGCAGTTACTCTTTTACGGGACAAACCGGGGAGCTGTTTTTT.

This clone showed up just once. The chain uses TRBV2 and TRBJ2-1, with 8 bases fitting TRBD2. This CDR3 has 13 amino acids. Looked up from germline, CDR1 is SNHLY and CDR2 is FYNNEI. V was clipped by 8 bases and J by 5 bases; unmatched bases: 5. The CDR3 loop is CASGLAPHNEQFF. CDR3 coding DNA: TGTGCCAGCGGACTAGCCCCCCACAATGAGCAGTTCTTC.

The V call is TRBV7-2, the J call TRBJ1-3, with 7 bases lining up with TRBD1. The ends lost 6 bases at V and 2 bases at J; junction bases unmatched: 10. Germline V lookup: CDR1 SGHTA, CDR2 FQGNSA. CDR3 length: 16 residues. The CDR3: CASSSTGTEAGNTIYF. In DNA, the CDR3 is TGTGCCAGCAGTTCTACCGGGACAGAAGCTGGAAACACCATATATTTT. Variable domain in full (rest from reference TRBV7-2 and TRBJ1-3): GAGVSQSPSNKVTEKGKDVELRCDPISGHTALYWYRQSLGQGLEFLIYFQGNSAPDKSGLPSDRFSAERTGGSVSTLTIQRTQQEDSAVYLCASSSTGTEAGNTIYFGEGSWLTVV.

The chain recombines TRBV6-5 with TRBJ2-7; 9 bases align to TRBD2. Germline V gene lookup returns CDR1 MNHEY and CDR2 SVGAGI. The trim removed 7 bases at V and 3 bases at J, leaving 7 bases unmatched. This CDR3 region has 14 residues. CDR3 residues: CASKYETSGYEQYF. CDR3 bases: TGTGCCAGCAAATATGAGACTAGCGGCTACGAGCAGTACTTC.

This clone has a handful of counts. The chain joins TRBV7-2 to TRBJ2-1; 8 nucleotides line up with TRBD2. Germline V gene lookup returns CDR1 SGHTA and CDR2 FQGNSA. This CDR3 region has 15 residues. V lost 0 bases to trimming and J lost 7 bases; unmatched junction nucleotides: 5. CDR3 sequence (DNA): TGTGCCAGCAGCTTAGCTGTAGCTAGCGGGAATGAGCAGTTCTTC. It yields the protein CASSLAVASGNEQFF. Full variable domain (outside the CDR3, taken from reference TRBV7-2 and TRBJ2-1): GAGVSQSPSNKVTEKGKDVELRCDPISGHTALYWYRQSLGQGLEFLIYFQGNSAPDKSGLPSDRFSAERTGGSVSTLTIQRTQQEDSAVYLCASSLAVASGNEQFFGPGTRLTVL.

V and J are TRBV15 and TRBJ2-2; 11 positions agree with TRBD2. The CDR3 contains 17 residues. The V gene's germline CDR1 is LNHNV and CDR2 YYDKDF (reference sequence). The ends lost 3 bases at V and 7 bases at J; junction bases unmatched: 10. The CDR3, as DNA: TGTGCCACCAGCAGGGCCTCAACCACTAGCGGGAGCGGGGAGCTGTTTTTT. Residues: CATSRASTTSGSGELFF.

V usage is TRBV27 and J usage is TRBJ2-1; D is possibly TRBD2 (6 bases). This CDR3 contains 17 residues. Germline V lookup: CDR1 MNHEY, CDR2 SMNVEV (reference sequence). The V gene lost 0 bases and the J gene lost 5 bases, with 17 bases spanning the gap. The CDR3 reads CASSLSGGPRSHNEQFF. CDR3 coding DNA: TGTGCCAGCAGTTTATCAGGAGGGCCCAGATCACACAATGAGCAGTTCTTC.

Comments on this clone: Relative to the germline gene, one junction end is altered; a read error may explain this. This rearrangement joins TRBV28 to TRBJ2-7; 8 bases line up with TRBD1. The CDR3 runs 14 residues. In germline, CDR1 is MDHEN, CDR2 SYDVKM. Written as DNA, the CDR3 is TGTGCCAGCAGTTTACCGTGGGGACAGGAAAAGCCCCACTTC. Translating it yields CASSLPWGQEKPHF.

The chain carries TRBV6-1 and TRBJ1-5; D is unresolved. Germline CDR1 is MNHNS and CDR2 is SASEGT. CDR3 size: 14 residues. The V and J ends lost 2 bases and 3 bases respectively, with 8 bases between them. The DNA for the CDR3 is TGTGCCAGCAGTGAACGCACAGTCAATCAGCCCCAGCATTTT. Its protein is CASSERTVNQPQHF.